The clone carrying this T cell receptor (beta chain) has only a few counts. The antigen is unknown. This record belongs to a study of blood T cells in healthy people across ages. Findings and caveats of the study: Long-lived donors had more naive CD4+ cells and higher diversity than aged donors.

A J-beta primer mix and a sample-barcoded 5' primer were used in a second PCR of about 7 to 12 cycles. TCRdb re-analysed the 5' RACE reads in MiXCR, keeping a single row per CDR3 protein. Of 750,000 to 850,000 distinct CDR3 sequences in the sample, approximately 25% were seen once. The V gene's germline CDR1 is SGHRS and CDR2 YFSETQ. The CDR3 spans 22 residues. This sample was shared with a second study, whose subject was T cells of mothers and their children.

The receptor's source is a boy between 10 and 17 years old in good health. The chain is built from TRBV5-1 and TRBJ2-5, with TRBD1 matching over 12 bases. The last part of the DNA fits TRBJ2-7 better; the J call may be wrong. Sequences were obtained from blood. CDR3: CASSLAGTGGRRGYLGNYEQYF. In DNA form, the CDR3 reads TGCGCCAGCAGCTTGGCAGGGACAGGGGGCAGACGTGGTTATCTTGGGAACTACGAGCAGTACTTC.